Shown below are 5 T cell receptor beta chains from a single sample sequenced in a study of graft-versus-host responses after intestinal transplantation. These receptors lack a known antigen. Measured with immunoSEQ multiplex PCR; TCRdb has only the in-frame clones, and not every one. The sample records approximately 81,000 clones, about nine tenths being singletons. The material was unstimulated CD8+ T cells sorted from spleen or lymph node cells, obtained before transplant. The receptors were sampled from a human donor who was the organ donor for an intestinal transplant.

The rearrangement links TRBV5-6 to TRBJ2-1; D is unresolved. Germline V gene lookup returns CDR1 SGHDT and CDR2 YYEEEE. V was trimmed by 3 bases and J by 0 bases, leaving 10 bases between them. The CDR3 consists of 15 residues. In nucleotides, the CDR3 is TGTGCCAGCAGCTCGGGTTGGAGCTCCTACAATGAGCAGTTCTTC. This sequence encodes CASSSGWSSYNEQFF.

This clone occurred a few times. This chain links TRBV6-4 with TRBJ2-2; D may be TRBD2 (6 bases). Germline V CDR1 and CDR2: MRHNA, SNTAGT. CDR3 length: 14 amino acids. Trimming took off 3 bases at V and 5 bases at J, with 10 bases between the two ends. DNA of the CDR3: TGTGCCAGCAGTGAGGGAGGAGTTACCGGGGAGCTGTTTTTT. It translates to CASSEGGVTGELFF.

A few counts support this clone. V gene TRBV10-2 combines with J gene TRBJ1-5, with D unclear. Germline V gene lookup returns CDR1 WSHSY and CDR2 SAAADI. CDR3 length equals 11 residues. Trimming took 5 bases from V and 9 from J, leaving 8 bases between them. CDR3 loop: CASSKEGPQHF. The CDR3 region has the DNA TGCGCCAGCAGTAAGGAGGGGCCCCAGCATTTT.

V is TRBV4-1 and J is TRBJ2-1; 8 nucleotides agree with TRBD2. CDR1 is MGHRA and CDR2 is YSYEKL in the germline V gene. V lost 4 bases to trimming and J lost 9 bases; unmatched junction nucleotides: 8. The CDR3 runs to 14 residues. CDR3 residues: CASSRGGTSVEQFF. In DNA, the CDR3 is TGCGCCAGCAGCCGAGGGGGGACTAGTGTTGAGCAGTTCTTC.

This chain joins TRBV9 and TRBJ2-3; TRBD2 aligns across 13 bases. The CDR3 extends over 16 amino acids. Germline assignment: CDR1 SGDLS and CDR2 YYNGEE. Trimming removed 6 bases from V and 6 bases from J; junction bases left unmatched: 10. The CDR3 protein is CASTPRTSGGGDTQYF. CDR3 nucleotide sequence: TGTGCCAGCACCCCCCGGACTAGCGGGGGAGGGGATACGCAGTATTTT.